These 9 T cell receptor beta chains originate from one sample sequenced in a study of somatic mutations in cytotoxic T cells in rheumatoid arthritis. Sequencing was performed with immunoSEQ multiplex PCR; in TCRdb, only in-frame clones are kept and a portion is missing. The sample has under 5,500 clones; around 77% are singletons. The sample was CD8+ T cells sorted from blood. The receptors were gathered from a woman aged 60-70 years with rheumatoid arthritis.

The V gene is TRBV7-9, the J gene TRBJ1-1; D is unresolved. Germline V gives CDR1 SEHNR, CDR2 FQNEAQ (reference sequence). Trimming took off 7 bases at V and 0 bases at J, with 6 bases between the two ends. The CDR3 length is 12 residues. DNA for the CDR3: TGTGCCAGCATCAACATGAACACTGAAGCTTTCTTT. Amino acid sequence: CASINMNTEAFF.

The chain employs TRBV7-2 and TRBJ1-1; TRBD1 agrees at 8 bases. The CDR3 runs to 15 residues. V was pared by 4 bases and J by 1 base, with 5 bases of the junction left unmatched. CDR1 and CDR2 from the germline V gene are SGHTA and FQGNSA. CDR3 region: CASSSTGTGNTEAFF. CDR3 nucleotides: TGTGCCAGCAGCTCGACCGGGACAGGGAACACTGAAGCTTTCTTT.

The V and J genes are TRBV5-1 and TRBJ2-1; TRBD1 matches at 8 bases. This CDR3 region has 14 residues. The germline V gene has CDR1 SGHRS and CDR2 YFSETQ. V was clipped by 4 bases and J by 8 bases; unmatched bases: 8. As DNA, the CDR3 is TGCGCCAGCAGCACCCGGACAGGGTTCGATGAGCAGTTCTTC. Translated: CASSTRTGFDEQFF.

The rearrangement uses TRBV7-9 and TRBJ2-1; 9 bases are a match to TRBD2. Trimming cost V 4 bases and J 8 bases; bases outside gene matches: 15. CDR1 and CDR2 (germline): SEHNR, FQNEAQ (reference sequence). The CDR3 contains 17 residues. CDR3 nucleotides: TGTGCCAGCAGCTCGAGGACTAGCGTTGGGGGCTCGGATGAGCAGTTCTTC. It is translated as CASSSRTSVGGSDEQFF.

This chain links TRBV7-9 with TRBJ1-4; D possibly corresponds to TRBD1 (6 bases). There are 13 residues in the CDR3. Trimming took off 1 base at V and 8 bases at J, with 8 bases between the two ends. Germline CDR1 reads SEHNR; CDR2 reads FQNEAQ (reference sequence). The CDR3 DNA reads TGTGCCAGCAGCTTAGGGGGGGGCGAAAAACTGTTTTTT. Encoded protein: CASSLGGGEKLFF.

The rearrangement joins TRBV2 to TRBJ1-6; unclear D gene. Germline V gene data show CDR1 as SNHLY and CDR2 as FYNNEI. The CDR3 runs to 13 residues. Deletions cut 1 base from V and 9 bases from J, with 7 bases between. The CDR3 DNA follows: TGTGCCAGCAGTGAAGGTAACACTTCACCCCTCCACTTT. Its translation is CASSEGNTSPLHF.

V gene TRBV7-9 combines with J gene TRBJ2-3, with 8 bases fitting TRBD2. Germline V gives CDR1 SEHNR, CDR2 FQNEAQ (reference sequence). The CDR3 loop spans 17 amino acids. The V and J ends lost 5 bases and 4 bases, in that order; junction bases with no gene match: 14. CDR3 sequence (DNA): TGTGCCAGCAGCCCCCGGTCCCTAGCGGGTGGCTCAGATACGCAGTATTTT. This sequence encodes CASSPRSLAGGSDTQYF.

This clone was observed a handful of times. The chain has TRBV29-1 and TRBJ2-5; weak D call: TRBD2 (5 bases). Trimming took 1 base from V and 5 from J, leaving 14 bases between them. CDR1 and CDR2 from the germline V gene are SQVTM and ANQGSEA. The CDR3 loop spans 14 amino acids. The CDR3 DNA follows: TGCAGCGTTGAAGGGGCCGAGGGAAGGGAGACCCAGTACTTC. Amino acid sequence: CSVEGAEGRETQYF. Based on the CDR3 plus reference TRBV29-1 and TRBJ2-5, the full variable domain is SAVISQKPSRDICQRGTSLTIQCQVDSQVTMMFWYRQQPGQSLTLIATANQGSEATYESGFVIDKFPISRPNLTFSTLTVSNMSPEDSSIYLCSVEGAEGRETQYFGPGTRLLVL.

This chain uses TRBV27 with TRBJ2-2; 12 positions agree with TRBD2. Unmatched junction bases numbered 6, after V lost 10 bases and J lost 6 bases. This CDR3 region has 14 residues. Per the germline V gene, CDR1 is MNHEY and CDR2 is SMNVEV (reference sequence). CDR3 amino acids: CATSRTSGAGELFF. In nucleotides, the CDR3 is TGTGCCACCTCAAGGACTAGCGGGGCCGGGGAGCTGTTTTTT.